The 9 T cell receptor beta chains given below trace back to one sample, sequenced in a study of response to subunit inactivated influenza vaccine. MiXCR, run by TCRdb on the RT-PCR reads, gives a single entry per CDR3 protein. The table shows hundreds of thousands of distinct CDR3 sequences, with about a sixth occurring only once. The input for sequencing was PBMCs from blood, taken roughly 12 days after vaccination. The receptors derive from a man aged 45-65 years who received an inactivated influenza vaccine.

This clonotype was picked up many times. The V call is TRBV28, the J call TRBJ2-7; a possible D gene is TRBD2 (6 bases). CDR1 and CDR2 from the germline V gene are MDHEN and SYDVKM. The germline V and J ends were trimmed by 3 bases and 5 bases, with 14 bases remaining between them. The CDR3 sequence is 14 residues long. The CDR3 protein is CASSLGGRRNEQYF. The CDR3 nucleotides are TGTGCCAGCAGTTTGGGTGGGAGGAGAAACGAGCAGTACTTC.

This chain links TRBV12-3 or TRBV12-4 with TRBJ2-7; 11 positions agree with TRBD2. After removal of 3 bases from V and 6 bases from J, the junction contained 1 base not matched to a gene. The length of the CDR3 is 13 residues. Written as DNA, the CDR3 is TGTGCCAGCAGTTTTGGACTAGCGGGCGAGCAGTACTTC. This codes for CASSFGLAGEQYF.

CDR3 sequence (DNA): TGCAGTGCCCAAAAGAACAGGGCTACCGGGGAGCTGTTTTTT. Translation gives CSAQKNRATGELFF. The gene calls are TRBV20-1 and TRBJ2-2; the D gene is possibly TRBD1 (6 bases). Trimming stripped 6 bases from V and 5 bases from J, with 16 bases between. The CDR3 consists of 14 residues. Germline CDR1 and CDR2: DFQATT and SNEGSKA (reference sequence).

In this sample, this clonotype turned up a few times. The chain employs TRBV10-3 and TRBJ2-7; D unclear. CDR3 size: 12 residues. Germline V CDR1 and CDR2: ENHRY, SYGVKD. V was shortened by 4 bases and J by 2 bases, with 6 bases between the two germline ends. The CDR3 DNA follows: TGTGCCATCAGTGTGGGTGCCTACGAGCAGTACTTC. Translating gives CAISVGAYEQYF.

The chain couples TRBV4-1 to TRBJ2-5; 10 bases align to TRBD2. The length of the CDR3 is 15 residues. J was trimmed by 5 bases and V by 4 bases; bases with no gene match: 7. Germline V gives CDR1 MGHRA, CDR2 YSYEKL. Written as DNA, the CDR3 is TGCGCCAGCAGCCCCAAAGCGGGGGGGCGGGAGACCCAGTACTTC. Protein: CASSPKAGGRETQYF.

V is TRBV20-1 and J is TRBJ2-7; weak D call: TRBD1 (5 bases). The germline CDR1 and CDR2 sequences are DFQATT and SNEGSKA (reference sequence). The CDR3 loop spans 12 amino acids. V lost 6 bases and J 2 bases, leaving 11 bases between the germline ends. DNA of the CDR3: TGCAGTGCCGCGACAGAGACCTACGAGCAGTACTTC. It specifies CSAATETYEQYF.

The V and J genes are TRBV20-1 and TRBJ2-1, with 7 bases fitting TRBD2. The CDR3 totals 14 residues. J lost 10 bases, V lost 0 bases, and 9 bases had no gene match. The V gene's germline CDR1 is DFQATT and CDR2 SNEGSKA (reference sequence). The CDR3 sequence is CSARDLSGEVEQFF. The DNA of the CDR3 is TGCAGTGCTAGAGATCTGAGCGGGGAAGTCGAGCAGTTCTTC.

The V call is TRBV7-2, the J call TRBJ1-2; D remains ambiguous. There are 11 residues in the CDR3. V was pared by 3 bases and J by 7 bases, with 6 bases between. Germline CDR1 SGHTA, CDR2 FQGNSA. CDR3 sequence reads: CASSFYSGYTF. The CDR3 region has the DNA TGTGCCAGCAGCTTTTATTCTGGCTACACCTTC.

This clonotype was seen a handful of times. The V gene is TRBV20-1, the J gene TRBJ1-4; possibly TRBD1 for D (6 bases). Germline values: CDR1 DFQATT, CDR2 SNEGSKA (reference sequence). CDR3 length: 17 amino acids. Deletions cut 5 bases from V and 1 base from J, with 20 bases between. The CDR3 is CSAPLTGRGVTNEKLFF. DNA for the CDR3: TGCAGTGCTCCCCTAACAGGGAGAGGGGTAACTAATGAAAAACTGTTTTTT.